This paragraph reports one T cell receptor beta chain. What it binds is unknown. This record belongs to a study of OX40 agonist ivuxolimab in advanced cancers. Whole-study findings and limits: Among patients with partial responses at 0.1-3.0 mg/kg, clonal expansion was among the lowest. Both blood CD4+ and CD8+ T cells showed clonal growth by week 6 at 0.1 to 3.0 mg/kg.

Method: immunoSEQ multiplex PCR; TCRdb's copy keeps in-frame clones and lacks some. The sample contains some 45,000 clones, approximately 83% of which appear only once. The V gene's germline CDR1 is LNHDA and CDR2 SQIVND (reference sequence). The CDR3 has 13 residues. V shed 6 bases and J 10 bases; nucleotides not matched to a gene: 6. This sequence was found in an adult with an advanced solid tumor such as melanoma, head and neck, liver or kidney cancer. The rearrangement links TRBV19 to TRBJ1-6; 7 nucleotides agree with TRBD1. Here the sequenced sample was CD4+ or CD8+ T cells sorted from blood, taken in a trial of the OX40 agonist ivuxolimab. The CDR3 here is CASSLTGESPLHF. CDR3 DNA: TGTGCCAGTAGCCTCACAGGGGAATCACCCCTCCACTTT.